This T cell receptor (beta chain) was sequenced during a study of early T cells in non-severe SARS-CoV-2 infection. From the 5' RACE reads, TCRdb called clonotypes with MiXCR, one entry per CDR3 protein. The table lists some 38,000 distinct CDR3 sequences, about 5% of them singletons. Germline CDR1 reads WSHSY; CDR2 reads SAAADI. Trimming stripped 10 bases from V and 2 bases from J, with 8 bases between. The CDR3 is 11 amino acids. This clonotype was observed many times. The sequence derives from an adult who was a healthcare worker with PCR-confirmed SARS-CoV-2 infection or an uninfected control (not recorded which). V gene TRBV10-2 combines with J gene TRBJ1-1; no clear D. The sample taken for sequencing was whole blood. The CDR3 nucleotides are TGCGCCACCTGGGGAAACACTGAAGCTTTCTTT. It yields the protein CATWGNTEAFF.